This T cell receptor beta chain derives from a study of cytomegalovirus exposure and HLA in healthy donors. This PCR relied on a set of 60 Vbeta primers and 13 Jbeta primers. This table comes from immunoSEQ multiplex PCR, and its TCRdb copy is limited to in-frame clones, with some not included. The table has some 220,000 clones, more than 70% seen once. The sample was PBMCs. The TCR sequence derives from a boy younger than 18 in good health and CMV-seronegative.

The CDR3 nucleotides read TGTGCCAGCAGCCCCCTAGCGGCACAAGAGACCCAGTACTTC. This translates into CASSPLAAQETQYF. This sequence joins TRBV11-2 and TRBJ2-5; 7 nucleotides agree with TRBD2. From germline, CDR1 is SGHAT and CDR2 FQNNGV. The V and J ends lost 5 bases and 2 bases, in that order; junction bases with no gene match: 5. The CDR3 consists of 14 residues.